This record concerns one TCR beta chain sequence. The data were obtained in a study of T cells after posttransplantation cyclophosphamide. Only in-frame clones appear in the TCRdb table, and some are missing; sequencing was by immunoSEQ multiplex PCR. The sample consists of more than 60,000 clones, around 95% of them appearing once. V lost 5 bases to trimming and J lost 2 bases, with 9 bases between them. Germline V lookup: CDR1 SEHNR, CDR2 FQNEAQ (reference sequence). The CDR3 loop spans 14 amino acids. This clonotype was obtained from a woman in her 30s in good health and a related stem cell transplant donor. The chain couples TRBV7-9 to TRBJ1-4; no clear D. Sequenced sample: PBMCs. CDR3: CASSQRSTNEKLFF. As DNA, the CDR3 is TGTGCCAGCAGCCAAAGGTCCACTAATGAAAAACTGTTTTTT.